The clone carrying this T cell receptor beta chain came up a few times. Its antigen is unknown. The data originate from a study of CD4 T cell repertoires in COVID-19. Study as a whole: Other coronavirus spike proteins restimulated relabeled CFSE-low cells expanded with IL-2 for around 10 days.

Assay used: immunoSEQ multiplex PCR; TCRdb lists only in-frame clones, some missing. Altogether several hundred clones are present, 20% to 25% being singletons, with the ten largest covering around 33%. Deletions cut 4 bases from V and 0 bases from J, with 17 bases between. The CDR3 spans 17 residues. From germline, CDR1 is SGHRS and CDR2 YFSETQ. Points from the study as a whole: Two or all three memory subsets shared several highly expanded SARS-CoV-2-reactive clonotypes. In SARS-CoV and/or HKU1 spike cultures, between roughly 6 and 27% of SARS-CoV-2 clonotypes reappeared.

The material sequenced was memory CD4+ T cells, cultured in vitro, taken after recovery from COVID-19. The receptor was isolated from a human donor who had COVID-19. V gene TRBV5-1 combines with J gene TRBJ1-3; a possible D gene is TRBD1 (5 bases). The CDR3, as DNA: TGCGCCAGCAGCAGAGTTGGGGGAAGGAACTCTGGAAACACCATATATTTT. It specifies CASSRVGGRNSGNTIYF.